Shown below are 9 T cell receptor beta chains from a single sample sequenced in a study of shared clonotypes between healthy human individuals. Sequenced by immunoSEQ multiplex PCR; TCRdb stores in-frame clones only, minus some. The top ten hold 0.39% of the sample, which has some 2.3 million clones, 90% to 95% seen once. The sample consisted of naive CD4+ T cells from PBMCs. This sample's subset: CD45RA+ positively selected. Receptors were obtained from a man younger than 35 in good health. Some clones in this sample may be carry-over from other donors' samples.

The chain has TRBV6-5 and TRBJ2-4, with 8 bases that match TRBD1. Unmatched junction bases numbered 8, after V lost 6 bases and J lost 4 bases. Germline V gives CDR1 MNHEY, CDR2 SVGAGI. The CDR3 consists of 15 residues. The CDR3 bases are TGTGCCAGCAGGTCGACAGGGGAAGGAAAAAACATTCAGTACTTC. As protein: CASRSTGEGKNIQYF.

The V call is TRBV5-8, the J call TRBJ2-2; tentatively, D is TRBD1 or TRBD2 (5 bases each). The CDR3 covers 14 residues. With 1 base removed from V and 5 bases from J, the gap between germline ends came to 9 bases. The V gene's germline CDR1 is SGHTS and CDR2 YDEGEE. CDR3 loop: CASSLWGTTGELFF. CDR3 nucleotide sequence: TGTGCCAGCAGCTTGTGGGGGACGACCGGGGAGCTGTTTTTT.

The chain employs TRBV19 and TRBJ1-3; maybe TRBD1 (5 bases). The CDR3 loop spans 14 amino acids. Between the trimmed V and J ends, which lost 6 bases and 1 base, there was a span of 10 bases. The germline CDR1 and CDR2 sequences are LNHDA and SQIVND (reference sequence). The CDR3 region is CASRLGGSGNTIYF. The CDR3 DNA reads TGTGCCAGTAGGCTCGGGGGTTCTGGAAACACCATATATTTT.

This chain joins TRBV28 and TRBJ2-5; 9 bases are a match to TRBD1. The CDR3 sequence is 15 residues long. V lost 5 bases, J lost 4 bases, and 8 bases stayed unmatched. Per germline, CDR1 MDHEN and CDR2 SYDVKM. CDR3 residues: CASSPGGQGGETQYF. The CDR3 DNA reads as TGTGCCAGCAGTCCCGGGGGACAGGGAGGAGAGACCCAGTACTTC.

This chain uses TRBV18 with TRBJ2-4; 9 positions agree with TRBD1. In germline, CDR1 is KGHSH, CDR2 LQKENI. Germline trimming cut 3 bases from V and 7 bases from J; bases unmatched to any gene: 4. The CDR3 covers 14 residues. DNA of the CDR3: TGTGCCAGCTCACCCACAGGGGGCGATAACATTCAGTACTTC. Amino acid sequence: CASSPTGGDNIQYF.

The V and J genes are TRBV7-9 and TRBJ2-3, with 12 nucleotides matching TRBD2. This CDR3 contains 19 residues. CDR1 SEHNR and CDR2 FQNEAQ come from the germline V gene (reference sequence). The J segment lost 0 bases and the V segment lost 8 bases, leaving 15 bases of the junction unmatched. This chain's CDR3 is CASGTGLAGTVASTDTQYF. In DNA form, the CDR3 reads TGTGCCAGCGGAACGGGACTAGCGGGTACCGTTGCTAGCACAGATACGCAGTATTTT.

This rearrangement joins TRBV7-2 to TRBJ1-2; D might be TRBD1 (6 bases). CDR3 length: 12 residues. Germline assignment: CDR1 SGHTA and CDR2 FQGNSA. V gave up 0 bases and J gave up 14 bases, with 13 bases separating them. For the CDR3, the DNA is TGTGCCAGCAGCTTAGCGGGCGGGACACGGACCTTC. This translates into CASSLAGGTRTF.

Concerning this clone: Distinct nucleotide sequences in the sample also encode this CDR3. This rearrangement joins TRBV4-1 to TRBJ2-1; 8 nucleotides align to TRBD2. The J segment lost 4 bases and the V segment lost 1 base, leaving 6 bases of the junction unmatched. The CDR3 loop spans 16 amino acids. Germline V lookup: CDR1 MGHRA, CDR2 YSYEKL. The CDR3: CASSQVGGRPYNEQFF. CDR3 nucleotides: TGCGCCAGCAGCCAAGTCGGCGGGAGGCCATACAATGAGCAGTTCTTC.

The V call is TRBV9, the J call TRBJ2-2; either TRBD1 or TRBD2 may fit D (5 bases each). Looked up from germline, CDR1 is SGDLS and CDR2 is YYNGEE. With 0 bases removed from V and 4 bases from J, the gap between germline ends came to 10 bases. The length of the CDR3 is 15 residues. The CDR3 sequence: CASSVAGTATGELFF. The CDR3 coding sequence is TGTGCCAGCAGCGTAGCTGGGACGGCCACCGGGGAGCTGTTTTTT.